The 15 T cell receptor beta chains listed next were all sequenced from one sample in a study of Ad26.COV2.S vaccination and SARS-CoV-2 variants. The treatment is: some 19 received Ad26.COV2.S at low or high dose, single or two shots; a few received placebo; per-sample allocation not given. Sampling took place 63 days after the first vaccine or placebo injection. Here immunoSEQ multiplex PCR was the method, and the copy in TCRdb shows in-frame clones only, minus some. The table shows roughly 380,000 clones, with more than 75% occurring only once. This specimen was peripheral blood, taken in a trial of Ad26.COV2.S vaccine versus placebo. These TCRs come from a person aged 18 to 65 who received the Ad26.COV2.S COVID-19 vaccine or a placebo.

The chain combines TRBV19 with TRBJ2-2; D may be TRBD1 (5 bases). Germline V gene sequence: CDR1 LNHDA, CDR2 SQIVND (reference sequence). Trimming left V 8 bases short and J 5 bases short, with 9 bases between. This CDR3 has 12 residues. CDR3 loop: CASGYRTGELFF. The CDR3, as DNA: TGTGCCAGTGGATACAGGACCGGGGAGCTGTTTTTT.

This chain connects TRBV6-5 to TRBJ1-4; D unclear. The CDR3 is 15 residues long. Germline V gene data show CDR1 as MNHEY and CDR2 as SVGAGI. Trimming took 8 bases from V and 8 from J, leaving 21 bases between them. CDR3 protein: CASSPLGVLNEKLFF. Written as DNA, the CDR3 is TGTGCCAGCTCCCCCCTTGGGGTGTTAAACGAAAAACTGTTTTTT.

The chain links TRBV27 to TRBJ1-1; the match to TRBD1 covers 8 bases. This CDR3 contains 14 residues. Germline values: CDR1 MNHEY, CDR2 SMNVEV (reference sequence). J lost 8 bases, V lost 4 bases, and 9 bases had no gene match. This CDR3 is CASSSPDRGVEAFF. CDR3 nucleotides: TGTGCCAGCAGTTCACCAGACAGGGGAGTGGAAGCTTTCTTT.

The V gene is TRBV7-2, the J gene TRBJ2-7, with TRBD2 matching 9 bases. In germline, CDR1 is SGHTA, CDR2 FQGNSA. The CDR3 sequence is 14 residues long. V lost 4 bases to trimming and J lost 3 bases; unmatched junction nucleotides: 4. The CDR3 coding sequence is TGTGCCAGCAGCTGGTCTAGCGGGGACTACGAGCAGTACTTC. It codes for CASSWSSGDYEQYF.

V gene TRBV7-2 combines with J gene TRBJ1-6, with D uncertain. The CDR3 has 17 amino acids. Trimming removed 1 base at V and 10 bases at J, with 20 bases between. Germline V lookup: CDR1 SGHTA, CDR2 FQGNSA. The CDR3 sequence: CASSLGPGPFGGSPLHF. In DNA form, the CDR3 reads TGTGCCAGCAGCTTAGGCCCCGGACCTTTCGGAGGGTCACCCCTCCACTTT. Complete variable domain (other parts from reference TRBV7-2 and TRBJ1-6): GAGVSQSPSNKVTEKGKDVELRCDPISGHTALYWYRQSLGQGLEFLIYFQGNSAPDKSGLPSDRFSAERTGGSVSTLTIQRTQQEDSAVYLCASSLGPGPFGGSPLHFGNGTRLTVT.

V is TRBV19 and J is TRBJ1-2, with D hard to call. The CDR3 spans 12 residues. The germline V gene encodes CDR1 LNHDA and CDR2 SQIVND (reference sequence). The V end lost 3 bases, the J end lost 5 bases, and 7 bases lay between the germline ends. This CDR3 reads CASSIAGYGYTF. The CDR3 DNA reads as TGTGCCAGTAGTATTGCCGGGTATGGCTACACCTTC.

The chain couples TRBV19 to TRBJ2-7, with 14 bases aligning to TRBD2. This CDR3 comprises 13 residues. Unmatched junction bases numbered 4, after V lost 4 bases and J lost 11 bases. Germline V gene sequence: CDR1 LNHDA, CDR2 SQIVND (reference sequence). Written as DNA, the CDR3 is TGTGCCAGTAGTACGGGACTAGCGGGGGACGAGTACTTC. Protein: CASSTGLAGDEYF.

The V call is TRBV15, the J call TRBJ2-7; 8 bases fit TRBD2. The V segment lost 8 bases and the J segment 4 bases; nucleotides outside the gene matches: 13. This CDR3 comprises 15 residues. CDR1 and CDR2 (germline): LNHNV, YYDKDF (reference sequence). CDR3 protein: CATEVPGLVAYEQYF. CDR3 bases: TGTGCCACCGAGGTACCGGGACTAGTAGCTTACGAGCAGTACTTC.

The V call is TRBV6-1, the J call TRBJ1-2; D ambiguous. The CDR3 totals 13 residues. Germline values: CDR1 MNHNS, CDR2 SASEGT. V was cut by 3 bases and J by 4 bases, with 9 bases left in between. Here the CDR3 reads CASSDPFSYGYTF. The CDR3 DNA follows: TGTGCCAGCAGTGACCCGTTTTCCTATGGCTACACCTTC.

The CDR3, as DNA: TGTGCCAGCAGTCGAACTACAGGGATTTCACCCCTCCACTTT. This codes for CASSRTTGISPLHF. This chain uses TRBV6-5 with TRBJ1-6; tentatively, D is TRBD1 (6 bases). Trimming stripped 5 bases from V and 9 bases from J, with 14 bases between. Germline assignment: CDR1 MNHEY and CDR2 SVGAGI. This CDR3 is built from 14 residues.

The chain uses TRBV6-2 or TRBV6-3 and TRBJ2-3; TRBD1 or TRBD2 may be the D gene (5 bases each). The CDR3 runs to 18 residues. Germline lookup yields CDR1 MNHEY and CDR2 SVGEGT. Trimming removed 0 bases at V and 0 bases at J, with 16 bases between. The CDR3 nucleotides read TGTGCCAGCAGTTACTCGAACTTGGGGACGGATAGCACAGATACGCAGTATTTT. Protein sequence: CASSYSNLGTDSTDTQYF.

The chain combines TRBV7-6 with TRBJ1-6, with D unresolved. The CDR3 has 16 residues. Trimming took off 1 base at V and 5 bases at J, with 12 bases between the two ends. The germline V gene encodes CDR1 SGHVS and CDR2 FNYEAQ. The CDR3: CASSLVSTADNSPLHF. Here the CDR3 DNA reads TGTGCCAGCAGCTTAGTCAGTACTGCCGATAATTCACCCCTCCACTTT.

The rearrangement uses TRBV4-1 and TRBJ2-7, with D possibly matching TRBD2 (6 bases). Trimming shortened V by 4 bases and J by 9 bases, and 16 bases separated the two germline ends. CDR3 length: 13 residues. From germline, CDR1 is MGHRA and CDR2 YSYEKL. The CDR3 DNA is TGCGCCAGCAGCCGATTTGGAGAGGAGGGGCAGTACTTC. Protein: CASSRFGEEGQYF.

V gene TRBV15 combines with J gene TRBJ1-6, with 8 bases that match TRBD1. The CDR3 spans 16 residues. CDR1 LNHNV and CDR2 YYDKDF come from the germline V gene (reference sequence). V shed 3 bases, J shed 7 bases, and the junction held 8 bases outside the gene matches. The CDR3 is CATSSYRGARNSPLHF. The CDR3 DNA follows: TGTGCCACCAGCAGCTACAGGGGGGCGAGGAATTCACCCCTCCACTTT. The complete variable domain, with remaining parts taken from reference TRBV15 and TRBJ1-6, reads DAMVIQNPRYQVTQFGKPVTLSCSQTLNHNVMYWYQQKSSQAPKLLFHYYDKDFNNEADTPDNFQSRRPNTSFCFLDIRSPGLGDTAMYLCATSSYRGARNSPLHFGNGTRLTVT.

This clone was detected a few times. The rearrangement links TRBV30 to TRBJ1-2, with D possibly being TRBD1 (5 bases). The CDR3 loop spans 13 amino acids. Germline loops: CDR1 GTSNPN, CDR2 SVGIG (reference sequence). V shed 8 bases and J shed 4 bases, with 17 bases lying between them. CDR3 loop: CANPRGDRYGYTF. CDR3 DNA sequence: TGTGCCAACCCGAGAGGGGACCGCTATGGCTACACCTTC.